The 9 T cell receptor beta chains below were found in one sample sequenced in a study of blood T cell repertoires in COVID-19. Some clones are missing from TCRdb's copy, which holds only in-frame ones; the method was immunoSEQ multiplex PCR. In the table there are around 300,000 clones, roughly 86% of which are singletons. Sequencing was done on a sample of peripheral blood. Source of these receptors: a man aged 18 to 30 with active or convalescent COVID-19.

V usage is TRBV5-1 and J usage is TRBJ1-2; 9 bases line up with TRBD1. J lost 6 bases, V lost 4 bases, and 4 bases had no gene match. The germline gives CDR1 SGHRS, CDR2 YFSETQ. The CDR3 covers 13 residues. The CDR3 sequence: CASSTGQGDGYTF. CDR3 nucleotide sequence: TGCGCCAGCAGCACGGGACAGGGAGATGGCTACACCTTC.

The chain links TRBV2 to TRBJ1-5, with D possibly matching TRBD1 (5 bases). There are 12 residues in the CDR3. V was cut by 3 bases and J by 7 bases, with 7 bases left in between. Germline CDR1 SNHLY, CDR2 FYNNEI. The CDR3: CASSEGGQPQHF. The CDR3 DNA is TGTGCCAGCAGTGAGGGGGGGCAGCCCCAGCATTTT.

V and J are TRBV5-6 and TRBJ2-2; 7 bases match TRBD1. The CDR3 covers 17 residues. The germline CDR1 and CDR2 sequences are SGHDT and YYEEEE. Trimming took 4 bases from V and 5 from J; bases not matched to a gene: 14. CDR3 residues: CASSLDDRVYETGELFF. CDR3 nucleotides: TGTGCCAGCAGCCTAGATGACAGGGTCTATGAGACCGGGGAGCTGTTTTTT.

The rearrangement joins TRBV3-1 (or the pseudogene TRBV3-2) to TRBJ2-7; D is possibly TRBD1 (6 bases). V gave up 0 bases and J gave up 7 bases, with 16 bases separating them. Germline V gene sequence: CDR1 LGHDT, CDR2 YNNKEL (reference sequence). The CDR3 totals 15 residues. The CDR3 protein is CASSQDMGHLFEQYF. In nucleotides, the CDR3 is TGTGCCAGCAGCCAAGATATGGGACACCTCTTTGAGCAGTACTTC.

The chain uses TRBV7-9 and TRBJ1-1; 7 nucleotides match TRBD1. The CDR3 is 13 residues long. Germline V lookup: CDR1 SEHNR, CDR2 FQNEAQ (reference sequence). V dropped 5 bases and J dropped 7; count of bases not matched to a gene: 7. The CDR3 reads CASSRLRDSEAFF. The CDR3 DNA reads as TGTGCCAGCAGCCGCTTACGGGACAGTGAAGCTTTCTTT.

The V gene is TRBV11-2, the J gene TRBJ2-5; D perhaps matches TRBD2 (6 bases). Trimming cost V 1 base and J 4 bases, with 19 bases left between them. This CDR3 is built from 17 residues. Germline V gene sequence: CDR1 SGHAT, CDR2 FQNNGV. The CDR3 reads CASSLGRWGVSGETQYF. The CDR3 region has the DNA TGTGCCAGCAGCTTAGGTCGGTGGGGTGTTAGCGGAGAGACCCAGTACTTC.

The chain recombines TRBV6-2 or TRBV6-3 with TRBJ1-5; a possible D gene is TRBD1 (6 bases). CDR1 and CDR2 from the germline V gene are MNHEY and SVGEGT. The V gene lost 2 bases and the J gene lost 1 base, with 9 bases spanning the gap. There are 15 residues in the CDR3. The CDR3 DNA reads as TGTGCCAGCAGTTACACGGGACACAGCAATCAGCCCCAGCATTTT. Amino acids: CASSYTGHSNQPQHF.

The chain uses TRBV5-8 and TRBJ1-1; 8 nucleotides line up with TRBD1. V shed 2 bases, J shed 0 bases, and the junction held 6 bases outside the gene matches. CDR3 length: 16 residues. The germline CDR1 and CDR2 sequences are SGHTS and YDEGEE. The CDR3, as DNA: TGTGCCAGCAGCTTCCTCTGGACAGGGATGAACACTGAAGCTTTCTTT. Amino acid sequence: CASSFLWTGMNTEAFF.

This chain links TRBV6-2 or TRBV6-3 with TRBJ2-7, with D possibly TRBD2 on 5 matching bases. The CDR3 runs to 12 residues. The germline V gene encodes CDR1 MNHEY and CDR2 SVGEGT. V lost 8 bases and J 3 bases, leaving 11 bases between the germline ends. CDR3 sequence (DNA): TGTGCCAGCCGCCCCGGGATCTACGAGCAGTACTTC. It encodes CASRPGIYEQYF.